Listed below are T cell receptor beta chains from one sample, sequenced in a study of T cell repertoires in cytomegalovirus infection. TCRdb processed the reads anew with MiXCR; each CDR3 protein has one entry. The top ten hold 13% of the sample, which has about a million distinct CDR3 sequences, 30% to 40% seen once. The antigens these receptors bind are not known. Sequences were derived from cultured CD8+ T cells from PBMCs, sampled from culture after CMV antigen stimulation. These TCRs come from a human donor in good health (CMV status not recorded). Some clones in this sample may be carry-over from other donors' samples. CDR3s include the opening cysteine and the closing phenylalanine or tryptophan. A D gene is named only where the DNA matches it firmly. The listing skips clone size in some rows; elsewhere it reads once, few, many or a size class.

d_call	v_call	clone_size	j_call	cdr3_aa	cdr3_nt
-	TRBV13	-	TRBJ2-3	CASSYRSEGTDTQYF	TGTGCCAGCAGCTATAGATCGGAGGGCACAGATACGCAGTATTTT
-	TRBV2	-	TRBJ2-7	CALERGAGPYEQYF	TGTGCCCTCGAGAGGGGCGCAGGACCCTACGAGCAGTACTTC
-	TRBV11-3	-	TRBJ2-5	CASSLGGSDQETQYF	TGTGCCAGCAGCTTAGGTGGATCGGACCAAGAGACCCAGTACTTC
TRBD1	TRBV5-4	-	TRBJ1-2	CASRRSRDREDYGYTF	TGTGCCAGCAGACGCTCCCGGGACAGGGAAGACTATGGCTACACCTTC
-	TRBV7-6	-	TRBJ1-2	CASSDLGAPNYGYTF	TGTGCCAGCAGTGACTTGGGGGCCCCTAACTATGGCTACACCTTC
-	TRBV9	few	TRBJ2-5	CASSVTGLGETQYF	TGTGCCAGCAGCGTAACAGGTCTTGGAGAGACCCAGTACTTC
TRBD1	TRBV12-3/TRBV12-4	few	TRBJ1-3	CASSSSASSPTGSGNTIYF	TGTGCCAGCAGTTCCTCCGCATCCTCGCCGACAGGGTCTGGAAACACCATATATTTT
-	TRBV5-4	few	TRBJ1-1	CASSLVGRDGEEAFF	TGTGCCAGCAGCTTGGTTGGCCGGGACGGGGAAGAAGCTTTCTTT
TRBD1	TRBV27	-	TRBJ1-5	CASSFGGQAPGAQHF	TGTGCCAGCAGTTTCGGTGGACAGGCCCCGGGAGCCCAGCATTTT
-	TRBV2	-	TRBJ1-3	CASGWSGNTIYF	TGTGCCAGCGGGTGGAGTGGAAACACCATATATTTT
-	TRBV20-1	few	TRBJ1-5	CSARDIGRVNQPQHF	TGCAGTGCTAGAGATATTGGCCGGGTTAACCAGCCCCAGCATTTT
-	TRBV2	once	TRBJ1-1	CASTKRYTEAFF	TGTGCCAGCACCAAAAGGTACACTGAAGCTTTCTTT
-	TRBV10-1	-	TRBJ2-1	CASSDGGLTKNEQFF	TGCGCCAGCAGTGATGGGGGCCTTACAAAGAATGAGCAGTTCTTC
-	TRBV6-2/TRBV6-3	-	TRBJ2-1	CASSYSFVGNEQFF	TGTGCCAGCAGTTACTCGTTTGTAGGCAATGAGCAGTTCTTC
-	TRBV20-1	-	TRBJ2-1	CSPRSEGEQFF	TGCAGTCCAAGGAGCGAGGGGGAGCAGTTCTTC
-	TRBV5-1	-	TRBJ2-1	CAINVGESGSQFF	TGCGCCATCAACGTGGGTGAAAGTGGCAGCCAGTTCTTC
TRBD1	TRBV6-5	-	TRBJ2-3	CASSRDSFTDTQYF	TGTGCCAGCAGTCGGGACAGCTTTACAGATACGCAGTATTTT
-	TRBV4-3	-	TRBJ2-1	CASSQEGGGRDPEQFF	TGCGCCAGCAGCCAAGAGGGGGGGGGCCGAGATCCTGAGCAGTTCTTC
-	TRBV12-3/TRBV12-4	-	TRBJ1-3	CASRGGRETSSGNTIYF	TGTGCCAGCAGAGGGGGGAGGGAGACGAGCTCTGGAAACACCATATATTTT
-	TRBV7-9	-	TRBJ1-1	CASSSGQRNEAFF	TGTGCCAGCAGCTCCGGACAGAGAAACGAAGCTTTCTTT
-	TRBV7-9	-	TRBJ1-2	CASSPSRALTNYGYTF	TGTGCCAGCAGCCCATCCCGGGCTTTGACTAACTATGGCTACACCTTC
-	TRBV2	-	TRBJ1-1	CASSTTGFVTEAFF	TGTGCCAGCAGCACAACAGGGTTCGTAACTGAAGCTTTCTTT
TRBD1	TRBV6-2/TRBV6-3	few	TRBJ1-2	CASSYLRTGDYGYTF	TGTGCCAGCAGTTACTTAAGGACAGGGGACTATGGCTACACCTTC
-	TRBV28	-	TRBJ2-4	CASSTGPVWYF	TGTGCCAGCAGCACTGGACCGGTATGGTACTTC
-	TRBV29-1	few	TRBJ2-2	CSVSNTGELFF	TGCAGCGTTTCGAACACCGGGGAGCTGTTTTTT
-	TRBV5-4	-	TRBJ2-3	CASMGGTDPTDTQYF	TGTGCCAGCATGGGCGGGACGGACCCCACAGATACGCAGTATTTT
TRBD2	TRBV7-2	many	TRBJ2-3	CASSSLAGGPTDTQYF	TGTGCCAGCAGCTCGCTAGCGGGGGGGCCCACAGATACGCAGTATTTT
TRBD1	TRBV5-8	-	TRBJ2-1	CVSSLASGTGSNEQFF	TGTGTCAGCAGCTTGGCCTCGGGGACAGGGTCCAATGAGCAGTTCTTC
-	TRBV7-9	few	TRBJ2-7	CASSSRQSSYEQYF	TGTGCCAGCAGCTCCCGACAGTCCTCCTACGAGCAGTACTTC